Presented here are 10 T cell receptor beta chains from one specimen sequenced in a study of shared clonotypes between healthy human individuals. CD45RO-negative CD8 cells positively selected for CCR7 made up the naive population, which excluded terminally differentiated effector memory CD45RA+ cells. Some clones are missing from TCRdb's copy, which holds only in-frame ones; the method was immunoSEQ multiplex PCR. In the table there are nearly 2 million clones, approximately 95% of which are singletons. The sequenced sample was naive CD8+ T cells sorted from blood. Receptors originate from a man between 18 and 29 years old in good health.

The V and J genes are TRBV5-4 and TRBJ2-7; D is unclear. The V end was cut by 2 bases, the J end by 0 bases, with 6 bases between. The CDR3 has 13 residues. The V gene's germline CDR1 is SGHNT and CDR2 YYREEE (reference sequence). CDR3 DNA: TGTGCCAGCAGCTTCAGTGCCTCCTACGAGCAGTACTTC. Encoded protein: CASSFSASYEQYF.

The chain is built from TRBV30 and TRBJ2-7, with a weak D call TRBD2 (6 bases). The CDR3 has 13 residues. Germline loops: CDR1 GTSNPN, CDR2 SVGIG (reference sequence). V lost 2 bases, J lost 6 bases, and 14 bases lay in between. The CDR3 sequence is CAWSTWASAEQYF. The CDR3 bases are TGTGCCTGGAGTACTTGGGCTAGCGCCGAGCAGTACTTC.

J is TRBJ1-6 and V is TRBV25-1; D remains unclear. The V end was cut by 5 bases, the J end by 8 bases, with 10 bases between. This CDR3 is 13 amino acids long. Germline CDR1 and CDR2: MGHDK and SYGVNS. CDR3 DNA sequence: TGTGCCAGCAGTCAGGCGGGCCATTCACCCCTCCACTTT. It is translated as CASSQAGHSPLHF. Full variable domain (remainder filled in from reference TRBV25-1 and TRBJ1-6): EADIYQTPRYLVIGTGKKITLECSQTMGHDKMYWYQQDPGMELHLIHYSYGVNSTEKGDLSSESTVSRIRTEHFPLTLESARPSHTSQYLCASSQAGHSPLHFGNGTRLTVT.

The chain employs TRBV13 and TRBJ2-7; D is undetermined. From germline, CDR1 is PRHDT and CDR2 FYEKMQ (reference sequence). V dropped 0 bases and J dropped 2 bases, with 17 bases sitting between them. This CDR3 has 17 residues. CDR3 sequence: CASSLGNVGSRTYEQYF. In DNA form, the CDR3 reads TGTGCCAGCAGCTTAGGAAATGTGGGCAGCCGCACCTACGAGCAGTACTTC.

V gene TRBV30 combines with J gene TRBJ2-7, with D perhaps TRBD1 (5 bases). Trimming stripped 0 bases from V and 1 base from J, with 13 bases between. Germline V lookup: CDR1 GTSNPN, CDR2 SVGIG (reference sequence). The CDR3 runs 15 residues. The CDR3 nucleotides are TGTGCCTGGAGTGTAGCTGCAGGGAAATCCTACGAGCAGTACTTC. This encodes CAWSVAAGKSYEQYF.

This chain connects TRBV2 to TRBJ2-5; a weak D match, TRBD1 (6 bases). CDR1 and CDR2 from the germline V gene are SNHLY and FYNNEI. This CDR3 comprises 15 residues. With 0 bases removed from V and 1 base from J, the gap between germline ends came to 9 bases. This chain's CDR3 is CASSEAWDTQETQYF. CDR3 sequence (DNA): TGTGCCAGCAGTGAAGCCTGGGACACCCAAGAGACCCAGTACTTC. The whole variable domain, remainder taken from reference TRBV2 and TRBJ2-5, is EPEVTQTPSHQVTQMGQEVILRCVPISNHLYFYWYRQILGQKVEFLVSFYNNEISEKSEIFDDQFSVERPDGSNFTLKIRSTKLEDSAMYFCASSEAWDTQETQYFGPGTRLLVL.

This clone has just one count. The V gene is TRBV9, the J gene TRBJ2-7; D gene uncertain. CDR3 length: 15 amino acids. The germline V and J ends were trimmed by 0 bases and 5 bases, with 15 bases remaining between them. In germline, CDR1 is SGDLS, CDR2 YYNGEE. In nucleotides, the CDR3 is TGTGCCAGCAGCGTAGGATCAGGACCAGGCCACGAGCAGTACTTC. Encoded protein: CASSVGSGPGHEQYF.

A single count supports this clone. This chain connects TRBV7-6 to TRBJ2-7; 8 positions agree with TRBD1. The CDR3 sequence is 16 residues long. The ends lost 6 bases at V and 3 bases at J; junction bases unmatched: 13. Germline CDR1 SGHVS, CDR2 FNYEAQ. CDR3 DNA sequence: TGTGCCAGCAGTTTCGGACAGGGAGAGGGAAACTACGAGCAGTACTTC. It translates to CASSFGQGEGNYEQYF.

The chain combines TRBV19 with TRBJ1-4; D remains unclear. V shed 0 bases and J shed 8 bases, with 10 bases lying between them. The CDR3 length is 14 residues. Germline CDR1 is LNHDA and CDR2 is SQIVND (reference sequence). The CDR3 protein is CASSIDQESEKLFF. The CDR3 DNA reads TGTGCCAGTAGTATAGATCAGGAATCCGAAAAACTGTTTTTT.

The CDR3 reads CASSSGSGSDTQYF. For the CDR3, the DNA is TGTGCCAGCAGTAGCGGGAGCGGGTCAGATACGCAGTATTTT. The gene calls are TRBV13 and TRBJ2-3; 9 bases line up with TRBD2. The J segment lost 4 bases and the V segment lost 6 bases, leaving 5 bases of the junction unmatched. The germline CDR1 and CDR2 sequences are PRHDT and FYEKMQ (reference sequence). This CDR3 comprises 14 residues.